The 22 T cell receptor beta chains below come from one sample, sequenced in a study of radiation and T cells in renal cell carcinoma. Produced via immunoSEQ multiplex PCR; TCRdb's table is partial and in-frame only. The table records 150,000 or so clones, nearly 90% of them present only once. Documented time point: baseline pretreatment blood. Treatment given: 15 Gy SBRT to primary tumor, nephrectomy 4 weeks later. The source was blood, collected from a patient whose treatment included radiotherapy and nephrectomy. These TCRs come from a woman between 45 and 60 years old with renal cell carcinoma.

This clone came up once. The gene calls are TRBV7-9 and TRBJ2-1, with D hard to call. This CDR3 has 13 amino acids. Trimming removed 3 bases at V and 9 bases at J, with 12 bases between. From germline, CDR1 is SEHNR and CDR2 FQNEAQ (reference sequence). DNA for the CDR3: TGTGCCAGCAGCTTTACACCGACCGGTGAGCAGTTCTTC. It codes for CASSFTPTGEQFF.

V gene TRBV11-3 combines with J gene TRBJ2-2; no clear D. The ends were cut back, 2 bases at V and 3 bases at J, with 7 bases in the middle. Germline-derived CDR1 and CDR2 are SGHNT and YENEEA. The CDR3 runs 14 residues. The CDR3 sequence: CASSLSADTGELFF. The CDR3 nucleotides are TGTGCCAGCAGCTTATCGGCGGACACCGGGGAGCTGTTTTTT.

The chain is built from TRBV5-1 and TRBJ2-7; D might be TRBD1 (5 bases). Looked up from germline, CDR1 is SGHRS and CDR2 is YFSETQ. V was cut by 4 bases and J by 6 bases, with 8 bases left in between. This CDR3 contains 11 residues. CDR3 amino acids: CASSKGIEQYF. As DNA, the CDR3 is TGCGCCAGCAGCAAGGGGATCGAGCAGTACTTC.

The chain employs TRBV6-1 and TRBJ2-1, with a possible D match to TRBD2 (7 bases). Per germline, CDR1 MNHNS and CDR2 SASEGT. The CDR3 has 15 amino acids. Deletions cut 1 base from V and 9 bases from J, with 16 bases between. In DNA form, the CDR3 reads TGTGCCAGCAGTGAAGTACGAGGGGGGGCAGTTGAGCAGTTCTTC. This gives the protein CASSEVRGGAVEQFF.

V and J are TRBV7-2 and TRBJ1-1, with TRBD1 matching 8 bases. This CDR3 has 14 residues. The V gene's germline CDR1 is SGHTA and CDR2 FQGNSA. Losses at the gene ends were 1 base for V and 5 bases for J; bases not matched to a gene: 3. The CDR3 protein is CASSLDRGYTEAFF. The DNA for the CDR3 is TGTGCCAGCAGCTTAGACAGGGGGTATACTGAAGCTTTCTTT.

CDR3 protein: CASSLVATGYEQYF. The CDR3 DNA is TGTGCCAGCAGCTTAGTGGCCACGGGGTACGAGCAGTACTTC. The chain combines TRBV11-2 with TRBJ2-7; weak D call: TRBD2 (5 bases). Looked up from germline, CDR1 is SGHAT and CDR2 is FQNNGV. CDR3 size: 14 residues. Trimming left V 1 base short and J 4 bases short, with 11 bases between.

This chain joins TRBV7-2 and TRBJ1-2, with TRBD1 matching over 7 bases. This CDR3 is 13 amino acids long. CDR1 and CDR2 from the germline V gene are SGHTA and FQGNSA. V dropped 2 bases and J dropped 12; count of bases not matched to a gene: 9. The CDR3 spells CASSLSITGVDTF. The CDR3 DNA reads as TGTGCCAGCAGCTTATCAATCACAGGGGTCGACACCTTC.

This clone was counted a few times. Here the CDR3 reads CASSLVPGETEAFF. The CDR3 DNA sequence: TGCGCCAGCAGCTTGGTACCGGGGGAAACTGAAGCTTTCTTT. The chain links TRBV5-1 to TRBJ1-1; a possible D gene is TRBD1 (5 bases). The CDR3 is 14 residues long. Germline CDR1 and CDR2: SGHRS and YFSETQ. Trimming left V 0 bases short and J 5 bases short, with 11 bases between.

The gene calls are TRBV4-1 and TRBJ1-2, with no clear D. CDR3 size: 14 residues. CDR1 MGHRA and CDR2 YSYEKL come from the germline V gene. V lost 4 bases to trimming and J lost 3 bases, with 12 bases between them. The CDR3 loop is CASSPGSADYGYTF. CDR3 nucleotide sequence: TGCGCCAGCAGCCCGGGCTCGGCGGACTATGGCTACACCTTC.

V usage is TRBV4-1 and J usage is TRBJ2-7; 7 bases are shared with TRBD2. V lost 8 bases, J lost 2 bases, and 6 bases stayed unmatched. The CDR3 sequence is 13 residues long. Germline-derived CDR1 and CDR2 are MGHRA and YSYEKL. The CDR3 is CASRGEGTYEQYF. The CDR3 DNA is TGCGCCAGCCGGGGGGAGGGAACCTACGAGCAGTACTTC.

J is TRBJ2-1 and V is TRBV5-5, with D possibly matching TRBD1 (6 bases). Germline values: CDR1 SGHKS, CDR2 YYEKEE (reference sequence). This CDR3 contains 13 residues. V was clipped by 6 bases and J by 3 bases, with 10 bases between them. The CDR3 loop is CASNRDNYNEQFF. CDR3 in DNA: TGTGCCAGCAACCGGGACAACTACAATGAGCAGTTCTTC.

The chain employs TRBV14 and TRBJ2-2; D not resolved. The CDR3 length is 14 residues. Germline V gives CDR1 SGHDN, CDR2 FVKESK. With 0 bases removed from V and 5 bases from J, the gap between germline ends came to 7 bases. In DNA, the CDR3 is TGTGCCAGCAGCCAAGAGGCAAGGACCGGGGAGCTGTTTTTT. Protein sequence: CASSQEARTGELFF.

This sequence joins TRBV7-3 and TRBJ1-1; 8 bases are shared with TRBD1. After removal of 5 bases from V and 6 bases from J, the junction contained 8 bases not matched to a gene. The CDR3 contains 14 residues. Germline CDR1 reads SGHTA; CDR2 reads FQGTGA. The CDR3 loop reads CASSKQGDGAEAFF. In DNA form, the CDR3 reads TGTGCCAGCAGCAAACAGGGGGACGGGGCTGAAGCTTTCTTT.

This clone has only a few counts. V and J are TRBV7-6 and TRBJ1-5; possibly TRBD1 for D (6 bases). With 4 bases removed from V and 4 bases from J, the gap between germline ends came to 8 bases. This CDR3 is 13 amino acids long. The germline V gene encodes CDR1 SGHVS and CDR2 FNYEAQ. CDR3 sequence (DNA): TGTGCCAGCAGCTGGACAGATAATCAGCCCCAGCATTTT. Protein: CASSWTDNQPQHF.

The chain combines TRBV5-6 with TRBJ1-5; possibly TRBD1 for D (6 bases). Germline loops: CDR1 SGHDT, CDR2 YYEEEE. This CDR3 comprises 15 residues. Trimming left V 2 bases short and J 2 bases short, with 11 bases between. The CDR3 sequence is CASSFQGMRNQPQHF. CDR3 DNA sequence: TGTGCCAGCAGCTTCCAGGGGATGCGCAATCAGCCCCAGCATTTT.

The CDR3 sequence is CASSQDGDFSSGNTIYF. The CDR3 DNA reads TGTGCCAGCAGCCAAGATGGGGATTTCTCCTCTGGAAACACCATATATTTT. The chain recombines TRBV4-2 with TRBJ1-3, with D hard to call. Trimming left V 0 bases short and J 0 bases short, with 12 bases between. This CDR3 has 17 amino acids. CDR1 and CDR2 (germline): LGHNA, YNFKEQ.

This clone showed up just once. The chain couples TRBV5-1 to TRBJ2-5; unclear D gene. Deletions cut 0 bases from V and 4 bases from J, with 7 bases between. Germline-derived CDR1 and CDR2 are SGHRS and YFSETQ. This CDR3 comprises 13 residues. CDR3: CASSLALGETQYF. In nucleotides, the CDR3 is TGCGCCAGCAGCTTGGCACTCGGAGAGACCCAGTACTTC.

V is TRBV27 and J is TRBJ1-1; a possible D gene is TRBD1 (6 bases). Trimming stripped 6 bases from V and 2 bases from J, with 13 bases between. This CDR3 spans 14 amino acids. Germline CDR1 MNHEY, CDR2 SMNVEV (reference sequence). The CDR3 loop reads CASRFSGHNTEAFF. The CDR3 bases are TGTGCCAGCAGGTTCTCGGGACATAACACTGAAGCTTTCTTT.

The chain uses TRBV7-9 and TRBJ2-5; D might be TRBD1 (5 bases). Germline values: CDR1 SEHNR, CDR2 FQNEAQ (reference sequence). V lost 5 bases, J lost 3 bases, and 10 bases lay in between. The CDR3 runs to 13 residues. CDR3 bases: TGTGCCAGCAGCCCGGACACAAAAGAGACCCAGTACTTC. This sequence encodes CASSPDTKETQYF.

V gene TRBV4-2 combines with J gene TRBJ1-2; 8 bases agree with TRBD1. The germline CDR1 and CDR2 sequences are LGHNA and YNFKEQ. CDR3 length equals 14 residues. Trimming took 3 bases from V and 8 from J; bases not matched to a gene: 8. CDR3 nucleotide sequence: TGTGCCAGCAGCCATTCCGGACAGGGTGCGGGCTACACCTTC. Translating gives CASSHSGQGAGYTF.

This chain uses TRBV5-1 with TRBJ2-7; 7 bases map to TRBD1. V gave up 1 base and J gave up 5 bases; unmatched junction bases: 6. This CDR3 is 14 amino acids long. In germline, CDR1 is SGHRS, CDR2 YFSETQ. The CDR3 nucleotides read TGCGCCAGCAGCTTGCGACAGGGCGGTCACGAGCAGTACTTC. It translates to CASSLRQGGHEQYF.

The chain carries TRBV2 and TRBJ1-1; possible D gene TRBD1, 5 bases. V was trimmed by 8 bases and J by 2 bases, leaving 15 bases between them. Looked up from germline, CDR1 is SNHLY and CDR2 is FYNNEI. CDR3 length: 14 amino acids. The CDR3 spells CASGGRGGNTEAFF. Written as DNA, the CDR3 is TGTGCCAGCGGAGGGAGGGGAGGAAACACTGAAGCTTTCTTT.